A single sample gave rise to the 23 T cell receptor beta chains below, sequenced in a study of T cells after posttransplantation cyclophosphamide. Repertoires were generated with immunoSEQ multiplex PCR, while TCRdb's copy carries only in-frame clones and drops some. The sample carries tens of thousands of clones, roughly 93% recorded once. The sequencing sample was made of PBMCs. The receptor source for this set is a woman in her forties or fifties in good health and a related stem cell transplant donor.

The rearrangement joins TRBV30 to TRBJ2-2; 9 bases map to TRBD2. The CDR3 is 15 amino acids. The germline gives CDR1 GTSNPN, CDR2 SVGIG (reference sequence). The J segment lost 7 bases and the V segment lost 1 base, leaving 7 bases of the junction unmatched. The CDR3 nucleotides read TGTGCCTGGAGTGATGGGACTAGCAGGGGCGGGGAGCTGTTTTTT. This codes for CAWSDGTSRGGELFF.

The chain joins TRBV2 to TRBJ2-1; TRBD2 matches at 11 bases. Germline CDR1 SNHLY, CDR2 FYNNEI. V gave up 1 base and J gave up 10 bases; unmatched junction bases: 3. There are 14 residues in the CDR3. The CDR3 coding sequence is TGTGCCAGCAGTGAAGGGGCTAGCGGGGGGGAGCAGTTCTTC. Its translation is CASSEGASGGEQFF.

CDR3 bases: TGTGCCAGCAAGGGGGAACAAACCGACTATGGCTACACCTTC. It yields the protein CASKGEQTDYGYTF. The gene calls are TRBV6-1 and TRBJ1-2, with D perhaps TRBD1 (6 bases). Trimming took off 7 bases at V and 3 bases at J, with 15 bases between the two ends. This CDR3 has 14 residues. Germline V gene lookup returns CDR1 MNHNS and CDR2 SASEGT.

The chain is built from TRBV6-1 and TRBJ2-5; 11 nucleotides line up with TRBD1. V trimming: 10 bases; J trimming: 4 bases; junction bases outside the gene matches: 5. Germline V gene sequence: CDR1 MNHNS, CDR2 SASEGT. The CDR3 length is 13 residues. Here the CDR3 DNA reads TGTGCCACCAGGACAGGGGGCAGAGAGACCCAGTACTTC. Protein: CATRTGGRETQYF.

The V call is TRBV19, the J call TRBJ1-2; a possible D gene is TRBD1 (6 bases). The V and J ends lost 8 bases and 6 bases respectively, with 10 bases between them. The CDR3 totals 11 residues. CDR1 and CDR2 from the germline V gene are LNHDA and SQIVND (reference sequence). In nucleotides, the CDR3 is TGTGCCAGTTGGGGGACACATGGCTACACCTTC. This encodes CASWGTHGYTF.

As DNA, the CDR3 is TGTGCCAGCAGCTTAGGTGGCCGTGGGAACACTGAAGCTTTCTTT. Amino acid sequence: CASSLGGRGNTEAFF. The chain couples TRBV11-2 to TRBJ1-1; no definite D call. Germline CDR1 and CDR2: SGHAT and FQNNGV. V was trimmed by 1 base and J by 1 base, leaving 10 bases between them. The CDR3 has 15 amino acids.

The chain employs TRBV28 and TRBJ2-7; 9 bases fit TRBD1. The CDR3 sequence is 15 residues long. Germline trimming cut 4 bases from V and 1 base from J; bases unmatched to any gene: 5. Per germline, CDR1 MDHEN and CDR2 SYDVKM. CDR3 in DNA: TGTGCCAGCAGTTCCGGACAGGGGTATTCCTACGAGCAGTACTTC. Amino acid sequence: CASSSGQGYSYEQYF.

This chain links TRBV28 with TRBJ1-6; 8 bases agree with TRBD1. Unmatched junction bases numbered 2, after V lost 6 bases and J lost 10 bases. The V gene's germline CDR1 is MDHEN and CDR2 SYDVKM. The CDR3 runs 12 residues. The CDR3 protein is CASRTGDSPLHF. CDR3 sequence (DNA): TGTGCCAGCAGGACAGGGGACTCACCCCTCCACTTT.

The chain links TRBV5-6 to TRBJ1-5, with a weak D call TRBD1 (5 bases). This CDR3 is 18 amino acids long. The V gene lost 0 bases and the J gene lost 4 bases, with 20 bases spanning the gap. Germline lookup yields CDR1 SGHDT and CDR2 YYEEEE. CDR3 residues: CASSLGYRIVFGNQPQHF. CDR3 bases: TGTGCCAGCAGCTTGGGTTACAGGATAGTTTTTGGGAATCAGCCCCAGCATTTT.

Here the CDR3 reads CAWRFGGPMNTEAFF. The CDR3 region has the DNA TGTGCCTGGAGGTTCGGGGGGCCGATGAACACTGAAGCTTTCTTT. V usage is TRBV30 and J usage is TRBJ1-1, with D perhaps matching TRBD1 (6 bases). The germline gives CDR1 GTSNPN, CDR2 SVGIG (reference sequence). This CDR3 region has 15 residues. V lost 3 bases to trimming and J lost 0 bases, with 14 bases between them.

The genes are TRBV15 and TRBJ2-3; D is unresolved. V was clipped by 1 base and J by 0 bases, with 14 bases between them. CDR3 length: 17 residues. CDR1 is LNHNV, CDR2 YYDKDF, per germline (reference sequence). CDR3 region: CATSRVGTHTSTDTQYF. The CDR3, as DNA: TGTGCCACCAGCAGAGTGGGCACGCATACTAGCACAGATACGCAGTATTTT.

The J gene is TRBJ2-7, the V gene TRBV18, with 9 bases that match TRBD1. Unmatched junction bases numbered 6, after V lost 3 bases and J lost 3 bases. CDR1 KGHSH and CDR2 LQKENI come from the germline V gene. The CDR3 totals 15 residues. This CDR3 reads CASSPTGTGLYEQYF. CDR3 nucleotide sequence: TGTGCCAGCTCACCTACCGGGACAGGGCTCTACGAGCAGTACTTC.

The rearrangement links TRBV7-2 to TRBJ1-2; D remains unclear. CDR1 and CDR2 from the germline V gene are SGHTA and FQGNSA. The CDR3 has 13 amino acids. V was clipped by 1 base and J by 4 bases, with 7 bases between them. The CDR3 sequence is CASSLVTVYGYTF. For the CDR3, the DNA is TGTGCCAGCAGCTTAGTAACAGTCTATGGCTACACCTTC.

V gene TRBV25-1 combines with J gene TRBJ2-1, with a weak D call TRBD2 (5 bases). V dropped 7 bases and J dropped 9 bases, with 16 bases sitting between them. Germline CDR1 MGHDK, CDR2 SYGVNS. The CDR3 length is 13 residues. The CDR3 loop is CASMLGEGGEQFF. CDR3 DNA: TGTGCCAGCATGCTCGGGGAAGGAGGTGAGCAGTTCTTC. The full variable domain, rest sourced from reference TRBV25-1 and TRBJ2-1, is EADIYQTPRYLVIGTGKKITLECSQTMGHDKMYWYQQDPGMELHLIHYSYGVNSTEKGDLSSESTVSRIRTEHFPLTLESARPSHTSQYLCASMLGEGGEQFFGPGTRLTVL.

This chain uses TRBV12-5 with TRBJ1-3; 7 nucleotides match TRBD1. Trimming at V came to 9 bases and at J to 5 bases, leaving 10 bases not matched to a gene. The CDR3 is 14 residues long. Looked up from germline, CDR1 is LGHNT and CDR2 is FRNRAP. CDR3 loop: CASTLGGMRNTIYF. CDR3 DNA: TGTGCTAGCACTTTAGGGGGCATGAGAAACACCATATATTTT.

In DNA, the CDR3 is TGCGCCAGCAGCTTGGCAGTCGAACGCGAGCAGTACTTC. This gives the protein CASSLAVEREQYF. The chain carries TRBV5-1 and TRBJ2-7; no clear D. The CDR3 spans 13 residues. Trimming left V 0 bases short and J 6 bases short, with 10 bases between. Germline V gene data show CDR1 as SGHRS and CDR2 as YFSETQ.

The chain is built from TRBV10-1 and TRBJ2-3; 9 nucleotides match TRBD2. The J segment lost 4 bases and the V segment lost 3 bases, leaving 5 bases of the junction unmatched. Germline values: CDR1 WNHNN, CDR2 SYGVQD (reference sequence). The CDR3 length is 15 residues. The CDR3 reads CASSDGGRAPDTQYF. The DNA for the CDR3 is TGCGCCAGCAGTGACGGCGGGAGGGCCCCAGATACGCAGTATTTT.

The CDR3: CASSEEGSHSPLHF. CDR3 in DNA: TGTGCCAGCAGCGAGGAGGGTTCCCATTCACCCCTCCACTTT. The chain uses TRBV9 and TRBJ1-6; D gene uncertain. CDR3 length equals 14 residues. The germline gives CDR1 SGDLS, CDR2 YYNGEE. Trimming took 3 bases from V and 8 from J, leaving 12 bases between them.

The chain joins TRBV4-1 to TRBJ2-7; D perhaps matches TRBD1 (5 bases). V shed 0 bases and J shed 2 bases, with 5 bases lying between them. This CDR3 comprises 13 residues. Germline CDR1 reads MGHRA; CDR2 reads YSYEKL. In nucleotides, the CDR3 is TGCGCCAGCAGCCAAGAGGGGCCCTACGAGCAGTACTTC. It encodes CASSQEGPYEQYF.

The chain recombines TRBV5-1 with TRBJ1-1; 12 bases fit TRBD1. This CDR3 is 14 amino acids long. The germline gives CDR1 SGHRS, CDR2 YFSETQ. The CDR3 reads CGSSLGQGATEAFF. CDR3 nucleotides: TGCGGAAGCAGCTTGGGACAGGGGGCGACTGAAGCTTTCTTT.

The chain uses TRBV11-2 and TRBJ2-7; the D is unclear. Germline CDR1 and CDR2: SGHAT and FQNNGV. Trimming took 5 bases from V and 2 from J, leaving 4 bases between them. This CDR3 has 11 residues. CDR3 bases: TGTGCCAGCAGCCGTACCTACGAGCAGTACTTC. This codes for CASSRTYEQYF. Together with reference TRBV11-2 and TRBJ2-7, the CDR3 gives the full variable domain: EAGVAQSPRYKIIEKRQSVAFWCNPISGHATLYWYQQILGQGPKLLIQFQNNGVVDDSQLPKDRFSAERLKGVDSTLKIQPAKLEDSAVYLCASSRTYEQYFGPGTRLTVT.

This chain's CDR3 is CASSTRRTSGAYNEQFF. As DNA, the CDR3 is TGTGCCAGCAGTACCCGTCGGACTAGCGGGGCCTACAATGAGCAGTTCTTC. The V and J genes are TRBV27 and TRBJ2-1, with 12 bases identical to TRBD2. This CDR3 spans 17 amino acids. J was trimmed by 2 bases and V by 5 bases; bases with no gene match: 7. CDR1 is MNHEY and CDR2 is SMNVEV in the germline V gene (reference sequence).

The V gene is TRBV5-1, the J gene TRBJ1-1; D might be TRBD1 (5 bases). The V end lost 0 bases, the J end lost 1 base, and 10 bases lay between the germline ends. CDR1 and CDR2 (germline): SGHRS, YFSETQ. The CDR3 has 15 residues. The CDR3 protein is CASSLDGTANTEAFF. CDR3 nucleotides: TGCGCCAGCAGCTTGGACGGGACTGCGAACACTGAAGCTTTCTTT.